This is a list of T cell receptor beta chains from one sample in a study of blood T cell repertoires in COVID-19. Sequencing used immunoSEQ multiplex PCR; TCRdb keeps in-frame clones, though not all of them. The sample carries 200,000 to 300,000 clones, approximately 80% recorded once. Sequencing was performed on peripheral blood. The receptors derive from a woman of 80 years or more with acute or convalescent COVID-19. Both conserved end residues are part of each CDR3. The D gene is left open where the match is weak. Clone size is stated in some rows and not others, as once, few, many or a class when expanded.

V gene	clone size	D gene	J gene	CDR3 protein	CDR3 DNA
TRBV5-4	.	TRBD2	TRBJ2-3	CASSPRLAGFTDTQYF	TGTGCCAGCAGCCCTCGACTAGCGGGGTTTACAGATACGCAGTATTTT
TRBV3-1/TRBV3-2	.	TRBD1	TRBJ2-2	CASTRGSTGELFF	TGTGCCAGCACCAGGGGGAGCACCGGGGAGCTGTTTTTT
TRBV5-6	.	.	TRBJ1-1	CASSLVLKNTEAFF	TGTGCCAGCAGCTTGGTCTTAAAAAACACTGAAGCTTTCTTT
TRBV28	few	TRBD2	TRBJ2-2	CASSLMAGGRAVTGELFF	TGTGCCAGCAGTTTGATGGCGGGCGGGAGGGCGGTCACCGGGGAGCTGTTTTTT
TRBV6-2/TRBV6-3	.	.	TRBJ2-1	CASRPNRAHEQFF	TGTGCCAGCAGACCTAACAGGGCCCATGAGCAGTTCTTC
TRBV5-4	.	.	TRBJ2-1	CASSMTGTEQFF	TGTGCCAGCAGCATGACCGGGACAGAGCAGTTCTTC
TRBV6-1	.	TRBD1	TRBJ2-5	CASSEDRGGFETQYF	TGTGCCAGCAGTGAGGACAGGGGGGGGTTCGAGACCCAGTACTTC
TRBV5-8	.	TRBD2	TRBJ2-3	CASTLNGGSTDTQYF	TGTGCCAGCACCCTTAACGGGGGGTCCACAGATACGCAGTATTTT
TRBV12-5	.	TRBD2	TRBJ2-3	CASGLKGLAISDTQYF	TGTGCTAGTGGTTTGAAAGGACTAGCTATCTCAGATACGCAGTATTTT
TRBV10-2	.	.	TRBJ1-1	CASSEGGADTEAFF	TGCGCCAGCAGTGAGGGGGGCGCGGACACTGAAGCTTTCTTT
TRBV6-5	.	TRBD1	TRBJ2-2	CASKLDRVGAGELFF	TGTGCCAGTAAACTCGACAGGGTGGGCGCCGGGGAGCTGTTTTTT
TRBV10-1	.	.	TRBJ1-2	CASSESSYLTTF	TGCGCCAGCAGTGAGTCGAGTTACCTAACCACCTTC
TRBV9	once	TRBD1	TRBJ2-2	CASSVAGTGGELFF	TGTGCCAGCAGCGTAGCCGGGACAGGCGGGGAGCTGTTTTTT
TRBV5-1	.	TRBD1	TRBJ2-7	CASSLPGQGAAEQYF	TGCGCCAGCAGCTTACCGGGACAGGGGGCCGCCGAGCAGTACTTC
TRBV18	once	.	TRBJ2-5	CASSEYSPPYQETQYF	TGTGCCAGCTCAGAATACAGTCCCCCATACCAAGAGACCCAGTACTTC
TRBV7-9	.	TRBD1	TRBJ1-1	CASSLGGTGRAEAFF	TGTGCCAGCAGCTTAGGAGGGACAGGGAGGGCTGAAGCTTTCTTT
TRBV3-1/TRBV3-2	.	TRBD1	TRBJ2-1	CASRHTGDNEQFF	TGTGCCAGCAGGCACACAGGGGACAATGAGCAGTTCTTC
TRBV5-1	.	TRBD1	TRBJ1-2	CASSIRTGGGYGYTF	TGCGCCAGCAGCATAAGAACAGGGGGCGGGTATGGCTACACCTTC
TRBV6-9	.	.	TRBJ2-1	CASNLRAYNEQFF	TGTGCCAGCAATCTCCGGGCCTACAATGAGCAGTTCTTC
TRBV5-1	.	.	TRBJ1-1	CASSSAAGTEAFF	TGCGCCAGCAGCTCCGCAGCGGGAACTGAAGCTTTCTTT
TRBV24-1	.	.	TRBJ1-1	CATSDVIRGEAFF	TGTGCCACCAGTGACGTAATACGAGGTGAAGCTTTCTTT
TRBV29-1	.	.	TRBJ1-1	CSGRNTEAFF	TGCAGCGGCAGGAACACTGAAGCTTTCTTT
TRBV18	.	TRBD1	TRBJ2-1	CASSQDRVTYNEQFF	TGTGCCAGCTCACAAGACAGGGTAACCTACAATGAGCAGTTCTTC
TRBV10-3	.	.	TRBJ1-2	CAISGERGLTYGYTF	TGTGCCATCAGTGGTGAGAGGGGACTAACCTATGGCTACACCTTC
TRBV30	.	TRBD2	TRBJ2-1	CAWTGTSGFNEQFF	TGTGCCTGGACCGGGACTAGCGGATTCAATGAGCAGTTCTTC
TRBV7-2	.	.	TRBJ2-7	CASSRPGRGQLEYEQYF	TGTGCCAGCAGCCGCCCCGGCCGCGGACAGTTGGAATACGAGCAGTACTTC
TRBV3-1/TRBV3-2	.	.	TRBJ1-2	CASSQEGAQGYTF	TGTGCCAGCAGCCAAGAAGGGGCACAAGGCTACACCTTC
TRBV25-1	.	.	TRBJ1-3	CASSEQGLRDGNTIYF	TGTGCCAGCAGTGAACAAGGGCTCCGGGATGGAAACACCATATATTTT
TRBV6-2/TRBV6-3	.	TRBD2	TRBJ2-7	CASSYLGLKNSYEQYF	TGTGCCAGCAGTTATCTGGGACTAAAAAACTCCTACGAGCAGTACTTC
TRBV4-1	.	TRBD1	TRBJ2-7	CASSQRQGPYEQYF	TGCGCCAGCAGCCAACGACAGGGTCCCTACGAGCAGTACTTC
TRBV7-2	.	.	TRBJ2-6	CAGVGASGANVLTF	TGTGCCGGGGTGGGGGCCTCTGGGGCCAACGTCCTGACTTTC
TRBV27	.	TRBD2	TRBJ2-2	CASVAGVTGELFF	TGTGCCAGCGTAGCGGGAGTTACCGGGGAGCTGTTTTTT
TRBV6-5	.	.	TRBJ2-3	CASSHRGVDTQYF	TGTGCCAGCAGCCACCGAGGCGTGGATACGCAGTATTTT
TRBV9	.	.	TRBJ2-4	CASPGGPRRVAKNIQYF	TGTGCCAGCCCCGGGGGACCGCGAAGGGTAGCCAAAAACATTCAGTACTTC
TRBV28	few	.	TRBJ2-1	CASELIDEQFF	TGTGCCAGCGAACTGATCGATGAGCAGTTCTTC
TRBV5-6	once	TRBD1	TRBJ1-4	CASSSYGTARGEKLFF	TGTGCCAGCAGCTCGTACGGGACAGCCCGGGGGGAAAAACTGTTTTTT
TRBV11-2	.	TRBD2	TRBJ2-1	CASSSGSAGDLPLF	TGTGCCAGCAGCTCCGGTTCAGCGGGGGACCTCCCGCTCTTC
TRBV3-1/TRBV3-2	.	TRBD2	TRBJ2-3	CASSLMGLGGGPTTTDTQYF	TGTGCCAGCAGCCTGATGGGATTGGGGGGAGGGCCGACGACCACAGATACGCAGTATTTT
TRBV10-3	.	.	TRBJ2-3	CAISELRSTDTQYF	TGTGCCATCAGTGAGTTGAGAAGCACAGATACGCAGTATTTT